This entry lists 27 T cell receptor beta chains sequenced from one sample in a study of T cells in Graves' hyperthyroidism and ophthalmopathy (dated by TCRdb to between 2017 and 2020). Receptor amplification or capture employed multiplex PCR. The listed sequencing device is Illumina HiSeq 2000. The TCR beta CDR3 regions were amplified from RNA transcripts. For the first round of RT-PCR on the TCR CDR3, the HTBI primer set was used together with the Qiagen OneStep RT-PCR kit. TCRdb cleaned the public reads at Q25 with fastp, built clones with MiXCR and kept in-frame beta chains. Rows matching on CDR3 protein sequence are summarized as one entry with the most common DNA and genes. For this sample the table gives more than 550,000 distinct CDR3 sequences, of which roughly 45% were detected only once. Of the sample, about 7% falls within the top ten clones. What was sequenced was peripheral blood or thyroid tissue (not recorded which). The receptors originated from an adult man with Graves' disease, either hyperthyroidism or ophthalmopathy (not recorded which).

In its sample, this clonotype was seen many times. The J gene is TRBJ1-1, the V gene TRBV19; D uncertain. Germline V CDR1 and CDR2: LNHDA, SQIVND (reference sequence). The CDR3 is 12 residues long. V gave up 5 bases and J gave up 0 bases, with 4 bases separating them. CDR3 DNA sequence: TGTGCCAGTAGTTGGGTGAACACTGAAGCTTTCTTT. Protein product: CASSWVNTEAFF.

In this sample, this clonotype turned up many times. The rearrangement links TRBV29-1 to TRBJ1-2, with D perhaps TRBD1 (6 bases). Trimming removed 5 bases at V and 3 bases at J, with 13 bases between. Germline assignment: CDR1 SQVTM and CDR2 ANQGSEA. CDR3 length equals 13 residues. The DNA of the CDR3 is TGCAGCGTTTCGGCGGGGGCGGACTATGGCTACACCTTC. Translation gives CSVSAGADYGYTF.

With respect to this clonotype: Being one base from a much bigger clone, this may be a read error. This chain uses TRBV29-1 with TRBJ1-2; TRBD1 is a possible D gene (6 bases). V lost 7 bases, J lost 4 bases, and 13 bases lay in between. Germline loops: CDR1 SQVTM, CDR2 ANQGSEA. The CDR3 sequence is 12 residues long. CDR3 protein: CSDRRGTYGYTF. The CDR3 coding sequence is TGCAGCGACCGAAGGGGGACCTATGGCTACACCTTC.

This clonotype was observed many times. The chain couples TRBV29-1 to TRBJ1-5, with 7 positions matching TRBD1. V shed 0 bases, J shed 4 bases, and the junction held 6 bases outside the gene matches. This CDR3 is 15 amino acids long. Germline values: CDR1 SQVTM, CDR2 ANQGSEA. The CDR3 loop is CSVEEGTGANQPQHF. CDR3 nucleotide sequence: TGCAGCGTTGAAGAAGGAACAGGGGCAAATCAGCCCCAGCATTTT.

This clonotype was picked up many times. V gene TRBV6-6 combines with J gene TRBJ1-4; tentatively, D is TRBD1 (5 bases). Trimming pared 6 bases from V and 7 bases from J, leaving 12 bases between. Germline assignment: CDR1 MNHNY and CDR2 SVGAGI (reference sequence). The CDR3 is 13 amino acids. CDR3 sequence: CASRPREGEKLFF. The CDR3, as DNA: TGTGCCAGCAGGCCCAGGGAGGGTGAAAAACTGTTTTTT.

This clonotype was recorded a few times. V gene TRBV20-1 combines with J gene TRBJ1-2; D unclear. CDR1 and CDR2 (germline): DFQATT, SNEGSKA (reference sequence). V lost 1 base and J 5 bases, leaving 20 bases between the germline ends. CDR3 length: 16 amino acids. The CDR3 reads CSARGGQVLTSYGYTF. CDR3 sequence (DNA): TGCAGTGCTAGAGGAGGGCAGGTTCTCACCTCTTATGGCTACACCTTC.

As to this clonotype: A much larger clone is a single base away; this may be a read error. The chain joins TRBV7-4 to TRBJ1-3, with D tentatively TRBD1 (5 bases). From germline, CDR1 is SGHVT and CDR2 SQSDAQ. This CDR3 comprises 14 residues. Trimming removed 6 bases from V and 4 bases from J, with 13 bases in between. The CDR3 region is CASRLAGLGNTIYF. The DNA of the CDR3 is TGTGCCAGCAGGTTGGCGGGGCTCGGAAACACCATATATTTT.

The chain is built from TRBV7-9 and TRBJ1-6, with D possibly being TRBD1 (5 bases). This CDR3 spans 14 amino acids. CDR1 and CDR2 (germline): SEHNR, FQNEAQ (reference sequence). V was shortened by 6 bases and J by 7 bases, with 13 bases between the two germline ends. CDR3 amino acids: CASSLMQGNSPLHF. CDR3 bases: TGTGCCAGCAGTTTAATGCAGGGAAATTCACCCCTCCACTTT.

The chain couples TRBV6-1 to TRBJ2-7; TRBD1 is a possible D gene (6 bases). V dropped 8 bases and J dropped 5 bases, with 22 bases sitting between them. The CDR3 consists of 15 residues. Germline-derived CDR1 and CDR2 are MNHNS and SASEGT. CDR3: CASDTLSGQSHEQYF. For the CDR3, the DNA is TGTGCCAGCGATACACTCAGTGGACAGTCGCACGAGCAGTACTTC.

This clonotype was detected a few times. This chain uses TRBV9 with TRBJ1-3, with 7 positions matching TRBD1. Trimming cost V 2 bases and J 6 bases; bases outside gene matches: 8. The CDR3 length is 15 residues. In germline, CDR1 is SGDLS, CDR2 YYNGEE. The CDR3 coding sequence is TGTGCCAGCAGCGTTGACAGGGAATCGGAAAACACCATATATTTT. Translated: CASSVDRESENTIYF. Using reference TRBV9 and TRBJ1-3 for the parts outside the CDR3, the full variable domain is DSGVTQTPKHLITATGQRVTLRCSPRSGDLSVYWYQQSLDQGLQFLIQYYNGEERAKGNILERFSAQQFPDLHSELNLSSLELGDSALYFCASSVDRESENTIYFGEGSWLTVV.

The count of this clonotype is one. The rearrangement links TRBV7-6 to TRBJ1-5; maybe TRBD1 (5 bases). This CDR3 spans 15 amino acids. Germline loops: CDR1 SGHVS, CDR2 FNYEAQ. Trimming shortened V by 7 bases and J by 11 bases, and 24 bases separated the two germline ends. The CDR3: CASTVEPGWGETQHF. The DNA for the CDR3 is TGTGCCAGCACCGTCGAACCAGGGTGGGGAGAGACCCAGCATTTT. Full variable domain (rest looked up from reference TRBV7-6 and TRBJ1-5): GAGVSQSPRYKVTKRGQDVALRCDPISGHVSLYWYRQALGQGPEFLTYFNYEAQQDKSGLPNDRFSAERPEGSISTLTIQRTEQRDSAMYRCASTVEPGWGETQHFGDGTRLSIL.

The CDR3 bases are TGTGCCAGCAGCCTGACGGGTCGGATCAACTATGGCTACACCTTC. This sequence encodes CASSLTGRINYGYTF. The rearrangement joins TRBV9 to TRBJ1-2; no clear D gene. Germline-derived CDR1 and CDR2 are SGDLS and YYNGEE. The CDR3 sequence is 15 residues long. Trimming shortened V by 4 bases and J by 2 bases, and 15 bases separated the two germline ends.

This chain connects TRBV15 to TRBJ2-7, with D maybe TRBD2 (6 bases). Germline values: CDR1 LNHNV, CDR2 YYDKDF (reference sequence). The CDR3 is made up of 15 amino acids. Trimming pared 2 bases from V and 6 bases from J, leaving 17 bases between. This CDR3 reads CATSRPGEGYVEQYF. CDR3 bases: TGTGCCACCAGCAGACCGGGAGAGGGCTACGTCGAGCAGTACTTC.

V gene TRBV20-1 combines with J gene TRBJ1-6; 8 nucleotides agree with TRBD1. The CDR3 has 13 residues. Germline trimming cut 1 base from V and 10 bases from J; bases unmatched to any gene: 3. Germline V gene lookup returns CDR1 DFQATT and CDR2 SNEGSKA (reference sequence). CDR3 sequence (DNA): TGCAGTGCTAGAGGACAGGGGCCCTCACCCCTCCACTTT. This encodes CSARGQGPSPLHF.

This chain joins TRBV10-1 and TRBJ2-7; perhaps TRBD1 as D (6 bases). V was clipped by 6 bases and J by 5 bases, with 11 bases between them. CDR3 length: 12 amino acids. Germline loops: CDR1 WNHNN, CDR2 SYGVQD (reference sequence). This CDR3 reads CASSRGPDEQYF. CDR3 nucleotides: TGCGCCAGCAGCAGGGGCCCGGACGAGCAGTACTTC.

This clonotype was observed a few times. The chain uses TRBV7-2 and TRBJ2-7, with D unclear. CDR3 length equals 16 residues. Germline lookup yields CDR1 SGHTA and CDR2 FQGNSA. The V and J ends lost 0 bases and 0 bases respectively, with 12 bases between them. The chain's CDR3 is CASSLAVDNSSYEQYF. In DNA, the CDR3 is TGTGCCAGCAGCTTAGCTGTAGACAACAGCTCCTACGAGCAGTACTTC.

The chain joins TRBV7-9 to TRBJ2-5; D is perhaps TRBD1 or TRBD2 (6 bases each). Germline V lookup: CDR1 SEHNR, CDR2 FQNEAQ (reference sequence). CDR3 length: 16 amino acids. V dropped 4 bases and J dropped 1 base, with 16 bases sitting between them. The DNA for the CDR3 is TGTGCCAGCAGCTCCACCTCGGGGGACATCCAAGAGACCCAGTACTTC. Translating it yields CASSSTSGDIQETQYF.

This clonotype showed up just a few times. The chain uses TRBV7-9 and TRBJ2-2; D call uncertain. Germline V gene lookup returns CDR1 SEHNR and CDR2 FQNEAQ (reference sequence). CDR3 length equals 15 residues. V shed 6 bases and J shed 0 bases, with 11 bases lying between them. The CDR3 here is CASRVPNTNTGELFF. The CDR3 nucleotides are TGTGCCAGCAGGGTACCAAATACGAACACCGGGGAGCTGTTTTTT.

There are a few counts of this clonotype. DNA of the CDR3: TGTGCCAGTAACAACTTGGGGCAGACTCCTTCCGATGGCTACACCTTC. This sequence encodes CASNNLGQTPSDGYTF. The chain joins TRBV19 to TRBJ1-2; possibly TRBD1 for D (5 bases). This CDR3 region has 16 residues. V was trimmed by 7 bases and J by 6 bases, leaving 24 bases between them. Germline CDR1 and CDR2: LNHDA and SQIVND (reference sequence).

Many counts were recorded for this clonotype. This chain connects TRBV7-9 to TRBJ1-1; D not certain. CDR3 size: 15 residues. The germline gives CDR1 SEHNR, CDR2 FQNEAQ (reference sequence). The germline V and J ends were trimmed by 5 bases and 0 bases, with 13 bases remaining between them. The CDR3 DNA sequence: TGTGCCAGCAGCCCGGAGTGGCAAATGAACACTGAAGCTTTCTTT. This encodes CASSPEWQMNTEAFF.

V usage is TRBV10-3 and J usage is TRBJ1-4; tentatively, D is TRBD1 (5 bases). CDR1 and CDR2 (germline): ENHRY, SYGVKD. Trimming left V 6 bases short and J 0 bases short, with 11 bases between. The CDR3 covers 15 residues. The CDR3 sequence is CAISGGDTTNEKLFF. For the CDR3, the DNA is TGTGCCATCAGCGGGGGAGACACAACTAATGAAAAACTGTTTTTT.

This chain joins TRBV15 and TRBJ2-7; 10 nucleotides line up with TRBD1. The V segment lost 3 bases and the J segment 3 bases; nucleotides outside the gene matches: 8. The CDR3 length is 16 residues. CDR1 LNHNV and CDR2 YYDKDF come from the germline V gene (reference sequence). CDR3 loop: CATSSWGTGESYEQYF. In nucleotides, the CDR3 is TGTGCCACCAGCAGCTGGGGGACAGGGGAAAGCTACGAGCAGTACTTC.

The chain joins TRBV7-9 to TRBJ2-5; D gene unclear. Per germline, CDR1 SEHNR and CDR2 FQNEAQ (reference sequence). The V and J ends lost 6 bases and 7 bases respectively, with 9 bases between them. The CDR3 has 11 residues. The CDR3 protein is CASSAPGTQYF. The CDR3 coding sequence is TGTGCCAGCAGTGCCCCCGGGACCCAGTACTTC.

This clonotype was recorded many times. The gene calls are TRBV7-2 and TRBJ2-7; no definite D call. CDR1 SGHTA and CDR2 FQGNSA come from the germline V gene. V lost 1 base, J lost 1 base, and 8 bases lay in between. This CDR3 has 14 amino acids. The CDR3 here is CASSLGAASYEQYF. The CDR3 DNA sequence: TGTGCCAGCAGCTTAGGGGCAGCGTCCTACGAGCAGTACTTC.

The gene calls are TRBV19 and TRBJ1-1; tentatively, D is TRBD1 (5 bases). Germline assignment: CDR1 LNHDA and CDR2 SQIVND (reference sequence). The CDR3 is made up of 13 amino acids. V was pared by 5 bases and J by 6 bases, with 13 bases between. CDR3 DNA: TGTGCCAGTAGTCGGACTAAGGGGTCTGAAGCTTTCTTT. Its translation is CASSRTKGSEAFF.

The V gene is TRBV6-1, the J gene TRBJ1-1, with no clear D. Germline V CDR1 and CDR2: MNHNS, SASEGT. The V gene lost 6 bases and the J gene lost 11 bases, with 22 bases spanning the gap. This CDR3 spans 14 amino acids. DNA for the CDR3: TGTGCCAGCAGCCCCTCGGACGGCCGTTTGGGGGCTTTCTTT. Amino acid sequence: CASSPSDGRLGAFF.

This clonotype was observed at least ten times. This chain uses TRBV25-1 with TRBJ1-2, with a tentative D call TRBD1 (6 bases). Looked up from germline, CDR1 is MGHDK and CDR2 is SYGVNS. The CDR3 has 15 amino acids. V lost 3 bases and J lost 3, with 14 bases in between. The CDR3 coding sequence is TGTGCCAGCAGTGAGGCAGGGGCCTTCCACTATGGCTACACCTTC. Amino acids: CASSEAGAFHYGYTF.